This entry concerns a single T cell receptor beta chain. This sample is part of a study of healthy donors' naive CD4 and CD8 T cells. Study information: For TCR alpha, new primers spanned all functional IMGT alpha genes.

Each TCR library used approximately 500 ng of total RNA and a linear amplification protocol. TCRdb re-called the reads with MiXCR, one entry per CDR3 protein. The table lists 150,000 to 200,000 distinct CDR3 sequences, under 85% of them singletons. Naive T cells were sorted: CD4+CD8-CD45RO-CD45RA+ for CD4+, CD8+CD4-CD45RA+CD27bright for CD8+. V gave up 4 bases and J gave up 4 bases, with 9 bases separating them. There are 13 residues in the CDR3. CDR1 and CDR2 from the germline V gene are SGHNT and YYREEE (reference sequence). The clonotype was recovered from a pool of human donors in good health; the sample pools cells from several healthy donors. Material: naive CD4+ and CD8+ T cells sorted from blood, pooled from several donors. The chain employs TRBV5-4 and TRBJ2-1; possible D gene TRBD1, 5 bases. The CDR3 coding sequence is TGTGCCAGCAGCCCGGACACTTACAATGAGCAGTTCTTC. Residues: CASSPDTYNEQFF.